This TCR beta chain was identified during a study of T cells in Graves' hyperthyroidism and ophthalmopathy (dated by TCRdb to between 2018 and 2021). Study-level background: Peripheral blood was sampled at the time of initial diagnosis, prior to any treatment. Once sampling was done, hyperthyroidism patients were given methimazole at a starting dose of 30 mg daily, whereas ophthalmopathy patients were given high-dose intravenous methylprednisolone. The study also compared thyroid tissue and blood T-cell repertoires from five or six Graves' hyperthyroidism patients. For training and testing, the 100 or so patients in the discovery cohort were randomly divided in a 7:3 ratio. To identify TCR V-J signatures that set the groups apart, the researchers used a discovery cohort of 100 or so patients, made up of around 40 with Graves' ophthalmopathy and 57 with stable Graves' hyperthyroidism. TCR Vbeta CDR3 sequencing of fewer than 150 peripheral blood samples (43 ophthalmopathy, 75 hyperthyroidism and some 17 progressor patients) is reported in the paper. Prospective prediction of ophthalmopathy was tested in an independent validation cohort consisting of under 20 hyperthyroidism patients and some 15 patients who later progressed to ophthalmopathy. General conclusions and limits of the study: No statistical method was used to fix the sample size in advance, and group allocation was not hidden from the investigators. In validation, the model predicted progression to ophthalmopathy with about 71% sensitivity and 72% to 75% specificity, a median of approximately 6.7 months before onset. In cross-validation, a model built on a 13 V-J signature told ophthalmopathy apart from stable hyperthyroidism with 85% to 90% sensitivity and around 83% specificity, and in testing the same model reached 80%/75%. Most expanded thyroid clonotypes (frequency above 0.001) were also detected in blood, a finding suggesting that blood repertoires may reflect thyroid immune responses.

The TCR beta CDR3 regions were amplified from RNA transcripts. For the first round of RT-PCR on the TCR CDR3, the HTBI primer set was used together with the Qiagen OneStep RT-PCR kit. A second multiplex PCR round built the libraries, followed by size selection and purification. Paired-end sequencing of the libraries was performed with 100 bp reads on an Illumina HiSeq2000. Under the source paper's analysis protocol: SOAPnuke was used to process the raw data, with reads discarded if the reads contained adapters or uncalled bases, had a mean Phred below 15, or lacked an exact constant-primer or identifier match. High-quality paired reads were merged using COPE v1.2.5, and each unique nucleotide sequence was defined as a clonotype. Clonotypes were aligned to IMGT TRBV, TRBD and TRBJ reference segments using MiTCR v1.1. Only V-J combinations with frequency above 0.0001, covering about 99% of repertoires, were analysed. The TCS score was defined as F50 (clonal expansion) divided by E x V (chaos), with BLOSUM62-based TCRdist calculated between CDR3 peptides within each V-J. Welch's t-statistics and random forest reduced roughly 540 V-J features to 10 to 15, which were used in a naive Bayes classifier (R e1071). TCRdb applied fastp at Q25 and MiXCR to the public reads, then kept only in-frame beta chains. Duplicate CDR3 protein sequences are folded into a single record with the most common DNA and genes. TCRdb's processing, not the authors' own work, is the source of the V and J calls. For this sample the table gives 600,000 or so distinct CDR3 sequences, of which 12% to 15% were detected only once. Jointly, the top ten make up 7% to 9% of the sample.

Based on the germline V gene, the CDR1 and CDR2 sequences are MRHNA and SNTAGT. V loses 0 bases, J loses 9 bases, and the germline ends lie 9 bases apart. CDR3 length: 13 amino acids, cysteine to phenylalanine. CDR3 DNA only is kept here, 39 bases in frame from base 1. This clonotype was detected only a few times. The antigen it recognizes is unknown. Base quality data are lacking; no much larger clone is found one base away. In the ophthalmopathy patients, disease was moderately to severely active, with a Clinical Activity Score of 3 or more, a NOSPECS grade of 4 or more, and a duration of less than 3 months. The study excluded patients with uncontrolled infections, other autoimmune diseases, pregnancy or lactation. Clinical symptoms, serum thyroxine and TRAb, thyroid ultrasound, and orbital computed tomography formed the basis for the diagnoses. PBMCs were isolated from approximately 10 ml of fresh peripheral blood by Ficoll-Paque density gradient centrifugation. Trizol reagent was used to extract total RNA, and RNA quality was then checked on an Agilent 2100 Bioanalyzer.

The clonotype comes from a woman aged 18-35 years with Graves' ophthalmopathy. The sample was blood. The chain employs TRBV6-4 and TRBJ2-1, with the D segment identity uncertain. Read as DNA, the sequence is TGTGCCAGCAGTGACTCAGAGATCGGTGAGCAGTTCTTC. This encodes CASSDSEIGEQFF.